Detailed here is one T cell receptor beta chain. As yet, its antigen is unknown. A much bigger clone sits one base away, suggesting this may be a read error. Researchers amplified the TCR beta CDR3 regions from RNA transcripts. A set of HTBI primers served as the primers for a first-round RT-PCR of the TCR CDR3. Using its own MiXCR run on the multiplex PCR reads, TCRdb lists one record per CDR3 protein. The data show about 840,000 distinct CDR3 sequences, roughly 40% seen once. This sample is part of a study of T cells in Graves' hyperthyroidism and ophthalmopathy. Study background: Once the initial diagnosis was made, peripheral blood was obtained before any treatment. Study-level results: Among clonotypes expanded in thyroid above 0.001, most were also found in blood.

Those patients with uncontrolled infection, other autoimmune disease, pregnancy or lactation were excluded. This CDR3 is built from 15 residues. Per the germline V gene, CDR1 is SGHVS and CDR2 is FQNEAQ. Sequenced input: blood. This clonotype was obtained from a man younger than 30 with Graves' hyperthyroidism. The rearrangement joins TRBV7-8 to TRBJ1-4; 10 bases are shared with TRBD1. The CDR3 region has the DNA TGTGTCAGCAGCTTAGGTGGGGACAGGGGCCTAAAACTGTTTTTT. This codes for CVSSLGGDRGLKLFF.